This TCR beta chain was captured by sequencing in a study of blood T cell repertoires in COVID-19. About the study: Both acute and convalescent COVID-19 samples were obtained from the United States, Italy and Spain. Sample material is recorded as cDNA or gDNA derived from T cells, B-cell-depleted T cells, or PBMCs.

The protocol was immunoSEQ multiplex PCR, while the TCRdb copy is restricted to in-frame clones and leaves out a portion. The data hold about 270,000 clones, with 88% observed a single time. Clinical histories supplied by participants themselves formed the basis of cohort assignment. Before being deemed recovered, Cohort 3 donors had two negative PCRs, clearance, or symptom resolution. The CDR3 has 21 residues. The ends lost 4 bases at V and 2 bases at J; junction bases unmatched: 20. Germline CDR1 is SGHVS and CDR2 is FQNEAQ. Sequenced input: PBMCs or T cells enriched from blood (not recorded which). The receptor's source is a woman aged 25 to 39 who had recovered from COVID-19. The rearrangement joins TRBV7-8 to TRBJ2-3, with TRBD2 identical over 11 bases. CDR3 region: CASSSYYPPPRLAGHTDTQYF. DNA for the CDR3: TGTGCCAGCAGCTCCTACTACCCCCCTCCTAGACTAGCGGGGCACACAGATACGCAGTATTTT.